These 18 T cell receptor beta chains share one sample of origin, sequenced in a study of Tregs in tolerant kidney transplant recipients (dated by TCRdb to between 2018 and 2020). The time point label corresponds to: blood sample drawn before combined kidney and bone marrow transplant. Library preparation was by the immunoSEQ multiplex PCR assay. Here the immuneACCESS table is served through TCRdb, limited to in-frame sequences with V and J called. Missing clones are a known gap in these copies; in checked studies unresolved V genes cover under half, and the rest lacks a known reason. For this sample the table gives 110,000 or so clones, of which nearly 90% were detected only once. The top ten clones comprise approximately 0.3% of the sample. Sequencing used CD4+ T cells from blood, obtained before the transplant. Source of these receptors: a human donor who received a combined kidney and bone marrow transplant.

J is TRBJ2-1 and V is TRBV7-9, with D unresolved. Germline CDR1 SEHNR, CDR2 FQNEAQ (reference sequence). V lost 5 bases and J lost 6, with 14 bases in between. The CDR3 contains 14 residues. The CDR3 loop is CASSQSQVVNEQFF. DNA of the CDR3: TGTGCCAGCAGCCAATCTCAGGTAGTCAATGAGCAGTTCTTC.

The CDR3 nucleotides are TGTGCTAGTGGTTCGAATGAAAAACTGTTTTTT. Its translation: CASGSNEKLFF. The chain is built from TRBV12-5 and TRBJ1-4, with unresolved D. This CDR3 region has 11 residues. With 4 bases removed from V and 5 bases from J, the gap between germline ends came to 2 bases. Germline V lookup: CDR1 LGHNT, CDR2 FRNRAP.

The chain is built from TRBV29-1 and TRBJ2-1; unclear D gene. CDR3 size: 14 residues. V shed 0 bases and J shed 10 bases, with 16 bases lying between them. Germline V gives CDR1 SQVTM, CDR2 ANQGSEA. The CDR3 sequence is CSVEEMPGSGEQFF. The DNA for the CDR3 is TGCAGCGTTGAAGAAATGCCCGGGTCCGGAGAGCAGTTCTTC.

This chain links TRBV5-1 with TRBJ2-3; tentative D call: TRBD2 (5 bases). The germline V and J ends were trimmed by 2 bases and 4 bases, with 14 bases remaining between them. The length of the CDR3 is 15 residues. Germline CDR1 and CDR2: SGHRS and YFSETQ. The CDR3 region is CASSLAVRGADTQYF. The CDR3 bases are TGCGCCAGCAGCTTAGCGGTCCGTGGGGCAGATACGCAGTATTTT. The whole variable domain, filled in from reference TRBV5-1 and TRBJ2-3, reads KAGVTQTPRYLIKTRGQQVTLSCSPISGHRSVSWYQQTPGQGLQFLFEYFSETQRNKGNFPGRFSGRQFSNSRSEMNVSTLELGDSALYLCASSLAVRGADTQYFGPGTRLTVL.

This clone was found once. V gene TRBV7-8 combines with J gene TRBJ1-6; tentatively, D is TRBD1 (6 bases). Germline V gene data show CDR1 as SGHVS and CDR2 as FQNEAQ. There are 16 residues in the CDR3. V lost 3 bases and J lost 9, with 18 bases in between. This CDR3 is CASSFAIGGASSPLHF. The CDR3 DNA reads TGTGCCAGCAGCTTTGCCATAGGGGGGGCTAGTTCACCCCTCCACTTT.

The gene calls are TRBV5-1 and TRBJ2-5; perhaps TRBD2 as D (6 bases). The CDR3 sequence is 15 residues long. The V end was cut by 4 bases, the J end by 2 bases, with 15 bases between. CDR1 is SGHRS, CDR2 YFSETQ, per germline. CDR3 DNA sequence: TGCGCCAGCAGCCGAACAGGTGCGGGGCAAGAGACCCAGTACTTC. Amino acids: CASSRTGAGQETQYF.

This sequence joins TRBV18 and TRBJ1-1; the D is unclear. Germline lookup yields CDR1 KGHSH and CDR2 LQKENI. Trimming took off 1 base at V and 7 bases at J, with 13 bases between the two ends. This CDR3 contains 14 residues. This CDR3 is CASSPRQDHNEAFF. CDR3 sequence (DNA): TGTGCCAGCTCACCACGCCAGGATCACAATGAAGCTTTCTTT.

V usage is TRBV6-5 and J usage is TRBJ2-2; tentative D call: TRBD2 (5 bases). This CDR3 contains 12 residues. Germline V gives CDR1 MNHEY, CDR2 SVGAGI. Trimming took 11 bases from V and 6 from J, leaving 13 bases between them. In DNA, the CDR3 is TGTGCCGTTTCGAGGGTCCCCGGGGAGCTGTTTTTT. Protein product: CAVSRVPGELFF.

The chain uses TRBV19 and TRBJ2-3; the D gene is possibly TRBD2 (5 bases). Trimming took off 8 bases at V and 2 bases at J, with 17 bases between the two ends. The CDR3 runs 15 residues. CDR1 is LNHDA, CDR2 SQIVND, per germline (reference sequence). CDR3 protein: CASALFSGSTDTQYF. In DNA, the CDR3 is TGTGCCAGTGCCCTCTTCAGCGGATCCACAGATACGCAGTATTTT.

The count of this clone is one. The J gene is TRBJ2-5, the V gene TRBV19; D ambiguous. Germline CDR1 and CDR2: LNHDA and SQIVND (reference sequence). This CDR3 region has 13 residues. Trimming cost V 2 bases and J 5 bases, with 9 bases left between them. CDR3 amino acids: CASSIRFSETQYF. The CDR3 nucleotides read TGTGCCAGTAGTATACGGTTTTCTGAGACCCAGTACTTC.

DNA of the CDR3: TGTGCCAGCAGCCGGGACAGGGGGAACACTGAAGCTTTCTTT. As protein: CASSRDRGNTEAFF. The rearrangement joins TRBV6-4 to TRBJ1-1; 10 bases are shared with TRBD1. In germline, CDR1 is MRHNA, CDR2 SNTAGT. The CDR3 has 14 residues. The junction had 2 bases not matched to a gene; V was cut back by 6 bases and J by 1 base.

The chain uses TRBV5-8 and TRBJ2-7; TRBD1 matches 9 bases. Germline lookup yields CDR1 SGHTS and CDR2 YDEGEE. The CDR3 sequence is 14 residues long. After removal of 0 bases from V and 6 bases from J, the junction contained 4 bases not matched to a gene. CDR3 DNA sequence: TGTGCCAGCAGCTTGGGGGGACAGGGCTCCGAGCAGTACTTC. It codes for CASSLGGQGSEQYF.

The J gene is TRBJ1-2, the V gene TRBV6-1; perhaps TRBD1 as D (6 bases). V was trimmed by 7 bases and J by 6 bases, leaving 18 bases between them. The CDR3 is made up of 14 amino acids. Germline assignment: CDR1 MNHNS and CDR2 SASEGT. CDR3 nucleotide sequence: TGTGCCAGCACTCTGGGGGAGGGGGTAAATGGCTACACCTTC. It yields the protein CASTLGEGVNGYTF.

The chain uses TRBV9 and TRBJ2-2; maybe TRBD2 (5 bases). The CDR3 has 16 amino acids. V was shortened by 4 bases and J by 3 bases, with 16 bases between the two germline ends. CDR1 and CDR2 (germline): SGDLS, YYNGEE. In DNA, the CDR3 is TGTGCCAGCAGCACAACGATGAGCGGCCACACCGGGGAGCTGTTTTTT. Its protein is CASSTTMSGHTGELFF.

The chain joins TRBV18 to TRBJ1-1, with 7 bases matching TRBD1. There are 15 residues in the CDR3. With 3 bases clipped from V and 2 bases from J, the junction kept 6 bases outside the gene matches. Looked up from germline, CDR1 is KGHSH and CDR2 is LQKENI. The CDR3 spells CASSPRQGTNTEAFF. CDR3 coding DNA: TGTGCCAGCTCACCCCGACAGGGCACTAACACTGAAGCTTTCTTT. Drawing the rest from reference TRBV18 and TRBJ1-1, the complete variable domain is NAGVMQNPRHLVRRRGQEARLRCSPMKGHSHVYWYRQLPEEGLKFMVYLQKENIIDESGMPKERFSAEFPKEGPSILRIQQVVRGDSAAYFCASSPRQGTNTEAFFGQGTRLTVV.

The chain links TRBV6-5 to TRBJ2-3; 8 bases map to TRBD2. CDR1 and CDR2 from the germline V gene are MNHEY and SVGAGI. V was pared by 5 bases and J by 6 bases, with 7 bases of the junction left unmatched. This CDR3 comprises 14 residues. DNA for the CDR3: TGTGCCAGCAGTAAGCGGACTAGCTCGGATACGCAGTATTTT. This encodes CASSKRTSSDTQYF.

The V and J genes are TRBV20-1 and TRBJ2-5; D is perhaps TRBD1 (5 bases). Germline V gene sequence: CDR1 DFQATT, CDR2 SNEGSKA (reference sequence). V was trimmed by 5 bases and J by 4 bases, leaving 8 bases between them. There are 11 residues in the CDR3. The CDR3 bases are TGCAGTGCTCTTAGGGGAGAGACCCAGTACTTC. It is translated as CSALRGETQYF.

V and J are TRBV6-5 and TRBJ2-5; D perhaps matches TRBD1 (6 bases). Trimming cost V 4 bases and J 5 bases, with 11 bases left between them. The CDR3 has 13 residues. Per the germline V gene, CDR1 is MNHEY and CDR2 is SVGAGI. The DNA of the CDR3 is TGTGCCAGCAGTTCCAGGGGCGGGGAGACCCAGTACTTC. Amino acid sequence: CASSSRGGETQYF.